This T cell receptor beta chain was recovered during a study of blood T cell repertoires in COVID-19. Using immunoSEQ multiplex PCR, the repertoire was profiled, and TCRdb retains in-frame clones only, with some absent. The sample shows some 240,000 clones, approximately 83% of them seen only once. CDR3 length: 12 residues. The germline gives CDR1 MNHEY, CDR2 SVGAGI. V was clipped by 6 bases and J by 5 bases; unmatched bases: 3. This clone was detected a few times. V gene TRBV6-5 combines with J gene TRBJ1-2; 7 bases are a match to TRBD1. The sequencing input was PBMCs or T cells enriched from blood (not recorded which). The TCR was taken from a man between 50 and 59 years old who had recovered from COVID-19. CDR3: CASSPGGYGYTF. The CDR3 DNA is TGTGCCAGCAGCCCAGGGGGTTATGGCTACACCTTC.